The 32 T cell receptor beta chains in this list originate from one sample, sequenced in a study of blood T cells in healthy people across ages. Using a J-beta primer mix together with a sample-barcoded 5' primer, a second PCR was run for roughly 7 to 12 cycles. MiXCR, run by TCRdb on the 5' RACE reads, gives a single entry per CDR3 protein. Found here are 700,000 to 850,000 distinct CDR3 sequences, about 53% of them singletons; the top ten hold 40% to 50%. Sequenced sample: blood. The receptor source for this set is a man older than 75 in good health.

The chain combines TRBV5-1 with TRBJ1-2; 7 nucleotides match TRBD1. J gave up 4 bases and V 7 bases, and 7 bases lay outside the gene matches. Germline lookup yields CDR1 SGHRS and CDR2 YFSETQ. CDR3 length equals 13 residues. In DNA form, the CDR3 reads TGCGCCAGCGGTGAAACAGGGGCCTATGGCTACACCTTC. Amino acid sequence: CASGETGAYGYTF.

A few counts support this clonotype. The gene calls are TRBV10-2 and TRBJ1-2; D is unclear. Trimming left V 2 bases short and J 2 bases short, with 6 bases between. The germline V gene encodes CDR1 WSHSY and CDR2 SAAADI. The CDR3 consists of 13 residues. CDR3 coding DNA: TGCGCCAGCAGTGAGCATAAGAACTATGGCTACACCTTC. This sequence encodes CASSEHKNYGYTF.

The V gene is TRBV5-1, the J gene TRBJ1-1, with a weak D call TRBD1 (5 bases). Germline values: CDR1 SGHRS, CDR2 YFSETQ. This CDR3 is 13 amino acids long. The ends were cut back, 4 bases at V and 4 bases at J, with 11 bases in the middle. The CDR3 reads CASSTVGGTEAFF. The CDR3 region has the DNA TGCGCCAGCAGCACGGTGGGGGGCACTGAAGCTTTCTTT.

The chain employs TRBV29-1 and TRBJ2-5, with 9 bases fitting TRBD1. Gene TRBJ2-7 matches the end of the DNA better, so the J call may be wrong. Germline assignment: CDR1 SQVTM and CDR2 ANQGSEA. The CDR3 sequence is 13 residues long. The CDR3 nucleotides are TGCAGCGTTGACCGGGACAGGGCAGGCGAGCAGTACTTC. Protein product: CSVDRDRAGEQYF.

The rearrangement links TRBV7-3 to TRBJ2-7; TRBD2 might be the D (5 bases). CDR1 is SGHTA, CDR2 FQGTGA, per germline. Trimming took 6 bases from V and 7 from J, leaving 13 bases between them. The CDR3 extends over 12 amino acids. The CDR3 region is CASSYDRGEQYF. The CDR3, as DNA: TGTGCCAGCAGTTACGATCGGGGTGAGCAGTACTTC.

This clonotype was seen a handful of times. The rearrangement uses TRBV27 and TRBJ2-1; tentatively, D is TRBD2 (6 bases). The germline V gene encodes CDR1 MNHEY and CDR2 SMNVEV (reference sequence). The CDR3 covers 16 residues. V lost 4 bases and J 7 bases, leaving 20 bases between the germline ends. Here the CDR3 DNA reads TGTGCCAGCAGTTCCAGGGACCAGCAACGGGGGAATGAGCAGTTCTTC. Translated: CASSSRDQQRGNEQFF.

The gene calls are TRBV9 and TRBJ2-3; D gene ambiguous. The germline gives CDR1 SGDLS, CDR2 YYNGEE. The CDR3 extends over 12 amino acids. V shed 2 bases and J shed 4 bases, with 5 bases lying between them. The CDR3 loop is CASSVAPDTQYF. CDR3 nucleotide sequence: TGTGCCAGCAGCGTCGCCCCAGATACGCAGTATTTT.

This chain uses TRBV7-2 with TRBJ2-1; 7 bases align to TRBD2. After removal of 2 bases from V and 1 base from J, the junction contained 8 bases not matched to a gene. The CDR3 loop spans 17 amino acids. From germline, CDR1 is SGHTA and CDR2 FQGNSA. The CDR3: CASSLSGGSMSYNEQFF. CDR3 sequence (DNA): TGTGCCAGCAGCTTAAGCGGCGGGAGCATGTCCTACAATGAGCAGTTCTTC.

The rearrangement joins TRBV20-1 to TRBJ2-1, with 7 bases that match TRBD2. This CDR3 comprises 16 residues. Germline assignment: CDR1 DFQATT and CDR2 SNEGSKA (reference sequence). The trim removed 2 bases at V and 0 bases at J, leaving 7 bases unmatched. The chain's CDR3 is CSARSGASSSYNEQFF. The CDR3 DNA reads TGCAGTGCTAGAAGCGGGGCGTCCAGCTCCTACAATGAGCAGTTCTTC.

The chain joins TRBV2 to TRBJ2-1; 11 positions match TRBD2. With 0 bases clipped from V and 9 bases from J, the junction kept 4 bases outside the gene matches. This CDR3 has 15 amino acids. Per the germline V gene, CDR1 is SNHLY and CDR2 is FYNNEI. The CDR3 sequence: CASSEAGGLAGEQFF. As DNA, the CDR3 is TGTGCCAGCAGTGAAGCGGGAGGACTAGCGGGTGAGCAGTTCTTC.

This clonotype has just a few counts. This chain connects TRBV7-3 to TRBJ1-6, with no clear D. The CDR3 covers 13 residues. Germline CDR1 reads SGHTA; CDR2 reads FQGTGA. Trimming removed 5 bases from V and 10 bases from J, with 12 bases in between. The CDR3 region is CASSELVGSPLHF. CDR3 coding DNA: TGTGCCAGCAGCGAGCTTGTCGGGTCACCCCTCCACTTT.

The chain uses TRBV20-1 and TRBJ2-7, with D unclear. The DNA matches TRBJ2-5 better at its end, which makes the J call doubtful. The germline CDR1 and CDR2 sequences are DFQATT and SNEGSKA (reference sequence). This CDR3 comprises 11 residues. CDR3: CSASTMGTQYF. The CDR3 region has the DNA TGCAGTGCTTCCACTATGGGGACCCAGTACTTC.

This chain joins TRBV12-5 and TRBJ2-3; D ambiguous. There are 14 residues in the CDR3. Germline CDR1 and CDR2: LGHNT and FRNRAP. The V gene lost 2 bases and the J gene lost 14 bases, with 20 bases spanning the gap. The CDR3 DNA follows: TGTGCTAGTGGTTTGACGGAGTTTTACAGATACGCGTATTTT. Translation gives CASGLTEFYRYAYF.

The V call is TRBV27, the J call TRBJ2-3; TRBD2 is a possible D gene (5 bases). The CDR3 loop spans 15 amino acids. Germline CDR1 MNHEY, CDR2 SMNVEV (reference sequence). With 1 base removed from V and 4 bases from J, the gap between germline ends came to 12 bases. The CDR3 sequence is CASSLWSGGSDTQYF. The CDR3 DNA sequence: TGTGCCAGCAGTTTATGGTCTGGAGGCTCAGATACGCAGTATTTT.

The chain employs TRBV24-1 and TRBJ2-1, with 15 bases lining up with TRBD2. In germline, CDR1 is KGHDR, CDR2 SFDVKD. The ends lost 4 bases at V and 8 bases at J; junction bases unmatched: 20. The length of the CDR3 is 21 residues. CDR3 nucleotide sequence: TGTGCCACCAGTGACCCCCGGCCCCCCTGGACTAGCGGGAGGGGAATCGATGAGCAGTTCTTC. Translating gives CATSDPRPPWTSGRGIDEQFF.

The table lists this clonotype with a few counts. The V and J genes are TRBV13 and TRBJ1-1; the D gene is possibly TRBD1 (5 bases). Trimming cost V 5 bases and J 4 bases, with 17 bases left between them. Germline V gives CDR1 PRHDT, CDR2 FYEKMQ (reference sequence). The CDR3 is made up of 15 amino acids. The CDR3 DNA sequence: TGTGCCAGCAGCCCTTCGTCACGGGGCTCCACTGAAGCTTTCTTT. Protein product: CASSPSSRGSTEAFF.

The V gene is TRBV6-5, the J gene TRBJ2-1; TRBD2 agrees at 11 bases. There are 14 residues in the CDR3. Losses at the gene ends were 7 bases for V and 9 bases for J; bases not matched to a gene: 8. CDR1 is MNHEY, CDR2 SVGAGI, per germline. CDR3: CASTDLLAGGEQFF. The DNA for the CDR3 is TGTGCCAGCACCGACCTGCTAGCGGGAGGTGAGCAGTTCTTC.

This clonotype was counted once. The chain employs TRBV28 and TRBJ2-3; possibly TRBD2 for D (5 bases). Per germline, CDR1 MDHEN and CDR2 SYDVKM. The CDR3 loop spans 16 amino acids. V lost 2 bases to trimming and J lost 4 bases, with 16 bases between them. This CDR3 reads CASSLERDSVADTQYF. CDR3 bases: TGTGCCAGCAGTTTAGAACGGGATTCTGTAGCAGATACGCAGTATTTT. The full variable domain, with the rest looked up from reference TRBV28 and TRBJ2-3, is DVKVTQSSRYLVKRTGEKVFLECVQDMDHENMFWYRQDPGLGLRLIYFSYDVKMKEKGDIPEGYSVSREKKERFSLILESASTNQTSMYLCASSLERDSVADTQYFGPGTRLTVL.

The chain recombines TRBV12-3 or TRBV12-4 with TRBJ1-5; 7 positions agree with TRBD1. Trimming took 5 bases from V and 6 from J; bases not matched to a gene: 7. This CDR3 spans 14 amino acids. The CDR3 sequence is CASSGQAYSQPQHF. For the CDR3, the DNA is TGTGCCAGCAGTGGACAGGCCTACAGTCAGCCCCAGCATTTT.

The chain uses TRBV6-1 and TRBJ1-6, with D perhaps TRBD1 (6 bases). The V end was cut by 1 base, the J end by 7 bases, with 11 bases between. This CDR3 contains 15 residues. From germline, CDR1 is MNHNS and CDR2 SASEGT. In DNA, the CDR3 is TGTGCCAGCAGTGAAGAAAGCGGGGGCAATTCACCCCTCCACTTT. Amino acid sequence: CASSEESGGNSPLHF.

The genes are TRBV7-8 and TRBJ1-1, with D possibly being TRBD1 (6 bases). Between the trimmed V and J ends, which lost 4 bases and 3 bases, there was a span of 15 bases. The CDR3 loop spans 15 amino acids. Germline values: CDR1 SGHVS, CDR2 FQNEAQ. The CDR3 DNA is TGTGCCAGCAGCTACCAGGGGCCCCCGTACACTGAAGCTTTCTTT. This translates into CASSYQGPPYTEAFF.

This clonotype was seen a few times. This chain links TRBV12-3 or TRBV12-4 with TRBJ2-4, with D perhaps TRBD1 or TRBD2 (6 bases each). Gene TRBJ2-7 matches the end of the DNA better, so the J call may be wrong. The CDR3 is 15 residues long. CDR3 amino acids: CASSLDRGPLYEQYF. The CDR3 DNA is TGTGCCAGCAGTTTAGATCGGGGGCCGCTATACGAGCAGTACTTC.

This clonotype was observed a handful of times. V and J are TRBV27 and TRBJ2-7; D tentatively reads TRBD1 or TRBD2 (5 bases each). The CDR3 spans 15 residues. Per the germline V gene, CDR1 is MNHEY and CDR2 is SMNVEV (reference sequence). Trimming cost V 5 bases and J 2 bases, with 16 bases left between them. For the CDR3, the DNA is TGTGCCAGCAGTATCATCGGGACCCTCCCCTACGAGCAGTACTTC. Amino acids: CASSIIGTLPYEQYF.

J is TRBJ2-5 and V is TRBV15; 11 bases match TRBD2. V gave up 9 bases and J gave up 5 bases; unmatched junction bases: 17. The germline V gene has CDR1 LNHNV and CDR2 YYDKDF (reference sequence). The length of the CDR3 is 17 residues. The CDR3 here is CATSTRLAGPGRETQYF. CDR3 coding DNA: TGTGCCACGTCAACGAGACTAGCGGGACCAGGGAGGGAGACCCAGTACTTC. The complete variable domain, with remaining parts taken from reference TRBV15 and TRBJ2-5, reads DAMVIQNPRYQVTQFGKPVTLSCSQTLNHNVMYWYQQKSSQAPKLLFHYYDKDFNNEADTPDNFQSRRPNTSFCFLDIRSPGLGDTAMYLCATSTRLAGPGRETQYFGPGTRLLVL.

The chain couples TRBV24-1 to TRBJ2-5; no clear D. CDR1 is KGHDR, CDR2 SFDVKD, per germline. The CDR3 is 13 residues long. V lost 4 bases, J lost 2 bases, and 7 bases lay in between. The CDR3: CATSDGAQETQYF. CDR3 DNA: TGTGCCACCAGTGACGGAGCGCAAGAGACCCAGTACTTC.

J is TRBJ2-5 and V is TRBV9; D perhaps matches TRBD2 (5 bases). The CDR3 spans 14 residues. Germline V gene data show CDR1 as SGDLS and CDR2 as YYNGEE. V shed 2 bases and J shed 5 bases, with 13 bases lying between them. This chain's CDR3 is CASSVSLAGETQYF. The DNA of the CDR3 is TGTGCCAGCAGCGTGAGTCTAGCCGGCGAGACCCAGTACTTC. The complete variable domain, with remaining parts taken from reference TRBV9 and TRBJ2-5, reads DSGVTQTPKHLITATGQRVTLRCSPRSGDLSVYWYQQSLDQGLQFLIQYYNGEERAKGNILERFSAQQFPDLHSELNLSSLELGDSALYFCASSVSLAGETQYFGPGTRLLVL.

The gene calls are TRBV20-1 and TRBJ2-5; no clear D gene. Germline assignment: CDR1 DFQATT and CDR2 SNEGSKA (reference sequence). This CDR3 contains 13 residues. The V gene lost 6 bases and the J gene lost 4 bases, with 15 bases spanning the gap. The CDR3 is CSAPYVFGETQYF. The CDR3 region has the DNA TGCAGTGCCCCGTATGTGTTCGGAGAGACCCAGTACTTC.

The J gene is TRBJ2-7, the V gene TRBV6-5, with D unclear. The CDR3 extends over 15 amino acids. The V and J ends lost 6 bases and 6 bases respectively, with 21 bases between them. The germline gives CDR1 MNHEY, CDR2 SVGAGI. The DNA of the CDR3 is TGTGCCAGCAGCCCCCGTTCTCGTAGGGCCGCCGAGCAGTACTTC. Protein product: CASSPRSRRAAEQYF.

There are a few counts of this clonotype. The chain uses TRBV6-2 or TRBV6-3 and TRBJ1-1; D not certain. V lost 5 bases and J 8 bases, leaving 12 bases between the germline ends. CDR1 MNHEY and CDR2 SVGEGT come from the germline V gene. The CDR3 runs 12 residues. The CDR3 DNA is TGTGCCAGCAGTCGCCAAGGCCGGGAAGCTTTCTTT. Its protein is CASSRQGREAFF.

The chain carries TRBV6-5 and TRBJ1-1; D call uncertain. The V gene's germline CDR1 is MNHEY and CDR2 SVGAGI. The CDR3 loop spans 17 amino acids. Trimming stripped 0 bases from V and 7 bases from J, with 21 bases between. CDR3 DNA sequence: TGTGCCAGCAGTTACTCGGGATCTCGGAGTGCCCTGAATGAAGCTTTCTTT. It is translated as CASSYSGSRSALNEAFF.

This clonotype was observed many times. J is TRBJ2-5 and V is TRBV7-2; 13 nucleotides align to TRBD2. Unmatched junction bases numbered 6, after V lost 4 bases and J lost 4 bases. The CDR3 loop spans 16 amino acids. Germline values: CDR1 SGHTA, CDR2 FQGNSA. CDR3 sequence: CASSSTSGRASETQYF. CDR3 DNA: TGTGCCAGCAGCTCTACTAGCGGGAGGGCCTCAGAGACCCAGTACTTC.

The rearrangement joins TRBV5-1 to TRBJ1-4; D unresolved. Trimming took 2 bases from V and 3 from J, leaving 14 bases between them. Germline CDR1 and CDR2: SGHRS and YFSETQ. CDR3 size: 16 residues. CDR3 in amino acids: CASSLGQTAPNEKLFF. The CDR3 DNA is TGCGCCAGCAGCTTAGGTCAGACCGCGCCTAATGAAAAACTGTTTTTT.